This TCR beta chain is from a study of cytomegalovirus exposure and HLA in healthy donors. Some clones are missing from TCRdb's copy, which holds only in-frame ones; the method was immunoSEQ multiplex PCR. The table lists 250,000 to 400,000 clones, roughly 86% of them singletons. V was shortened by 2 bases and J by 5 bases, with 5 bases between the two germline ends. Germline V CDR1 and CDR2: GTSNPN, SVGIG (reference sequence). This CDR3 has 11 amino acids. As regards this clone: What it binds is unknown.

The study's findings and limits: Rarity marked most TCR sequences, yet some public TCRs occurred in many donors. In the 95 to 150 validation repertoires, a later analysis found that first-cohort TCR clusters tended to co-occur.

The chain links TRBV30 to TRBJ2-3, with D hard to call. The receptor was isolated from a man younger than 45 in good health and CMV-seronegative. The specimen sequenced was PBMCs. The CDR3 sequence: CAWSRQDTQYF. Here the CDR3 DNA reads TGTGCCTGGAGTAGACAAGATACGCAGTATTTT.